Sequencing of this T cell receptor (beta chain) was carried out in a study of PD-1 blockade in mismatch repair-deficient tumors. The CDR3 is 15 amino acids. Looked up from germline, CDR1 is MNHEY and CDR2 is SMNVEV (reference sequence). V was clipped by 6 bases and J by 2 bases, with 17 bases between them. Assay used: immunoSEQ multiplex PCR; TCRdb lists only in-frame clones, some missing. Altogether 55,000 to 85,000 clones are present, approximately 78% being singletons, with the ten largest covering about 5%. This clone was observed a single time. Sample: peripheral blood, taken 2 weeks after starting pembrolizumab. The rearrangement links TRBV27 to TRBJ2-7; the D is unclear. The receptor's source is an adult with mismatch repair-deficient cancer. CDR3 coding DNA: TGTGCCAGCAGCCACCCTGACATCCGCCCCTACGAGCAGTACTTC. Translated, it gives CASSHPDIRPYEQYF.